Sequencing of this TCR beta chain was carried out in a study of T cells expressing NK-cell markers. Concerning this clonotype: The antigen is unknown.

For each CDR3 protein, TCRdb gives one entry from its re-call of the 5' RACE reads, without DNA. The data include 350,000 to 450,000 distinct CDR3 sequences; the top ten clones carry over 4%. Study-level findings and limits: Dominant NKG2C+ clonotypes made up roughly 1.0-8% of CD8+ T cells in a handful of donors.

Germline CDR1 reads KGHSH; CDR2 reads LQKENI. CDR3 length: 14 amino acids. The sequence was obtained from a man between 18 and 69 years old in good health. The material sequenced was blood T cells: a sorted CD56 or NKG2C T cell subset, CD4+ or CD8+ T cells, or bulk PBMC T cells (not recorded which). This chain joins TRBV18 and TRBJ1-6; the D call of TRBD1 rests on TCRdb alone, since no DNA is present to check it. The CDR3 here is CASSRTGVASPLHF.